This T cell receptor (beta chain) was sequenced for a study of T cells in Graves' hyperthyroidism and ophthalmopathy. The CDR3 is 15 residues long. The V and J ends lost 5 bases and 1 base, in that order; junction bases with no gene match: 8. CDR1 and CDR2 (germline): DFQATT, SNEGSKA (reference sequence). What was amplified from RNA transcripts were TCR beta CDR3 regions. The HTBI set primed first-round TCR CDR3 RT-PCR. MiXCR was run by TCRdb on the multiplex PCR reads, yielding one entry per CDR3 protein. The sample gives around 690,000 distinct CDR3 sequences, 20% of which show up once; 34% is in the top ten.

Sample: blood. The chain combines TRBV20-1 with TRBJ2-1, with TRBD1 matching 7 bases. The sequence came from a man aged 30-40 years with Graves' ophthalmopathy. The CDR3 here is CSALTGSISYNEQFF. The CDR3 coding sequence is TGCAGTGCTTTGACAGGGTCAATTTCCTACAATGAGCAGTTCTTC.